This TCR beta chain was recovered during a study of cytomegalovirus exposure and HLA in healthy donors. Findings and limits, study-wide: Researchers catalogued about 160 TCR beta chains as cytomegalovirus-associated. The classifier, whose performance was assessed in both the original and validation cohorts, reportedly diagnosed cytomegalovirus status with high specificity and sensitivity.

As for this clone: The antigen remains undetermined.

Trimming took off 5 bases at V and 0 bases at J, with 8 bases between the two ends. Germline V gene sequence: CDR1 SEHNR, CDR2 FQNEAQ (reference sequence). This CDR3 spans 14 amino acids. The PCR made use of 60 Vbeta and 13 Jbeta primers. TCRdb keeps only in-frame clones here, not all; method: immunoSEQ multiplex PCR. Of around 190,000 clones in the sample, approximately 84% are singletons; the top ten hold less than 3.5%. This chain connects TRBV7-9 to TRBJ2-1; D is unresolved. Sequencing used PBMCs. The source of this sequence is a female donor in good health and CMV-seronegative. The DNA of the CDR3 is TGTGCCAGCAGCCCCCGAGCCTCCTACAATGAGCAGTTCTTC. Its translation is CASSPRASYNEQFF.